Presented here are 18 T cell receptor beta chains from one specimen sequenced in a study of shared clonotypes between healthy human individuals. As defined, naive CD8 cells were CD45RO-negative and positively selected for CCR7, with terminally differentiated effector memory CD45RA+ cells excluded. The data were produced by immunoSEQ multiplex PCR, yet TCRdb's version contains in-frame clones alone and is incomplete. The table records about 2.2 million clones, about 94% of them present only once. Sequencing was done on a sample of naive CD8+ T cells from PBMCs. These receptors were taken from a young man in good health. Some clones in this sample may be carry-over from other donors' samples.

This rearrangement joins TRBV19 to TRBJ1-2, with unresolved D. This CDR3 spans 15 amino acids. V was cut by 3 bases and J by 4 bases, with 15 bases left in between. The germline V gene has CDR1 LNHDA and CDR2 SQIVND (reference sequence). The CDR3 sequence is CASSIKGTNIYGYTF. As DNA, the CDR3 is TGTGCCAGTAGTATTAAGGGCACAAACATCTATGGCTACACCTTC.

V gene TRBV28 combines with J gene TRBJ1-5; D gene uncertain. Germline V CDR1 and CDR2: MDHEN, SYDVKM. Between the trimmed V and J ends, which lost 4 bases and 4 bases, there was a span of 14 bases. The CDR3 is 15 residues long. CDR3 sequence (DNA): TGTGCCAGCAGTTCCCTCCTGGGAAGGAATCAGCCCCAGCATTTT. The encoded protein is CASSSLLGRNQPQHF.

The rearrangement links TRBV28 to TRBJ2-7; D gene unclear. The CDR3 extends over 15 amino acids. V lost 1 base to trimming and J lost 0 bases, with 10 bases between them. Germline V lookup: CDR1 MDHEN, CDR2 SYDVKM. The CDR3 sequence is CASSLSYGSSYEQYF. The CDR3 coding sequence is TGTGCCAGCAGTTTATCATACGGTAGCTCCTACGAGCAGTACTTC.

V usage is TRBV19 and J usage is TRBJ2-1; TRBD2 matches 10 bases. Germline trimming cut 0 bases from V and 6 bases from J; bases unmatched to any gene: 8. Looked up from germline, CDR1 is LNHDA and CDR2 is SQIVND (reference sequence). The CDR3 runs 17 residues. CDR3 protein: CASSIDAGLAPRNEQFF. CDR3 DNA sequence: TGTGCCAGTAGTATAGACGCGGGACTAGCGCCTCGCAATGAGCAGTTCTTC.

This clone was counted between two and nine times. This chain uses TRBV28 with TRBJ2-1, with 9 bases lining up with TRBD2. Germline-derived CDR1 and CDR2 are MDHEN and SYDVKM. This CDR3 has 15 residues. J gave up 12 bases and V 6 bases, and 15 bases lay outside the gene matches. CDR3 region: CASRGGASGKEGQFF. CDR3 DNA: TGTGCCAGCAGGGGAGGGGCTAGCGGGAAAGAGGGGCAGTTCTTC.

The table lists this clone with a count of one. This chain joins TRBV6-5 and TRBJ2-7; 10 bases align to TRBD2. The germline CDR1 and CDR2 sequences are MNHEY and SVGAGI. The CDR3 runs 15 residues. The V and J ends lost 2 bases and 7 bases, in that order; junction bases with no gene match: 8. CDR3 nucleotide sequence: TGTGCCAGCAGTTACCGAGCGGGAGGGCCGGAAGAGCAGTACTTC. It encodes CASSYRAGGPEEQYF.

The chain combines TRBV10-1 with TRBJ2-1; 9 nucleotides match TRBD2. Trimming removed 1 base from V and 5 bases from J; junction bases left unmatched: 6. This CDR3 has 16 residues. Germline lookup yields CDR1 WNHNN and CDR2 SYGVQD (reference sequence). The CDR3 bases are TGCGCCAGCAGTGAGTTTCTAGCGGGATCACACAATGAGCAGTTCTTC. Protein: CASSEFLAGSHNEQFF.

With respect to this clone: Other DNA sequences from this sample encode an identical CDR3 as well. The chain links TRBV19 to TRBJ2-1, with D hard to call. The germline V and J ends were trimmed by 3 bases and 0 bases, with 9 bases remaining between them. Germline assignment: CDR1 LNHDA and CDR2 SQIVND (reference sequence). CDR3 length equals 15 residues. The CDR3, as DNA: TGTGCCAGTAGTATTTCCGGGTCCTCCTACAATGAGCAGTTCTTC. Amino acid sequence: CASSISGSSYNEQFF.

The chain combines TRBV11-2 with TRBJ2-1; 7 positions match TRBD2. V shed 2 bases, J shed 0 bases, and the junction held 4 bases outside the gene matches. Germline assignment: CDR1 SGHAT and CDR2 FQNNGV. This CDR3 region has 16 residues. In DNA, the CDR3 is TGTGCCAGCAGCTTATTAGCGGGCCTCTCCTACAATGAGCAGTTCTTC. This translates into CASSLLAGLSYNEQFF.

The chain has TRBV6-1 and TRBJ2-7; D call uncertain. The V end lost 8 bases, the J end lost 1 base, and 9 bases lay between the germline ends. This CDR3 has 12 amino acids. Germline CDR1 and CDR2: MNHNS and SASEGT. The CDR3, as DNA: TGTGCCAGCCTAACAGTTTCCTACGAGCAGTACTTC. It translates to CASLTVSYEQYF.

For the CDR3, the DNA is TGTGCTAGTGGTTTGCCAGGGGACACAGATACGCAGTATTTT. Amino acid sequence: CASGLPGDTDTQYF. This rearrangement joins TRBV12-5 to TRBJ2-3; perhaps TRBD1 as D (6 bases). V was clipped by 2 bases and J by 2 bases, with 8 bases between them. The CDR3 loop spans 14 amino acids. CDR1 is LGHNT, CDR2 FRNRAP, per germline.

The rearrangement uses TRBV29-1 and TRBJ1-1; TRBD1 agrees at 8 bases. Germline loops: CDR1 SQVTM, CDR2 ANQGSEA. J lost 4 bases, V lost 5 bases, and 18 bases had no gene match. This CDR3 spans 17 amino acids. CDR3: CSVLSQWDRTFGTEAFF. CDR3 DNA sequence: TGCAGCGTTTTGTCCCAATGGGACAGGACGTTTGGCACTGAAGCTTTCTTT.

The CDR3 coding sequence is TGTGCCAGCACCGTGGCAGGGGGGCGGAACACTGAAGCTTTCTTT. Translation: CASTVAGGRNTEAFF. The V gene is TRBV25-1, the J gene TRBJ1-1, with 7 bases fitting TRBD1. The length of the CDR3 is 15 residues. Germline CDR1 reads MGHDK; CDR2 reads SYGVNS. V was pared by 7 bases and J by 1 base, with 9 bases of the junction left unmatched.

The chain links TRBV30 to TRBJ2-1; D may be TRBD2 (7 bases). V dropped 5 bases and J dropped 15 bases, with 26 bases sitting between them. The CDR3 contains 14 residues. From germline, CDR1 is GTSNPN and CDR2 SVGIG (reference sequence). The CDR3 spells CAWERGNAGATPFF. The CDR3 nucleotides read TGTGCCTGGGAAAGAGGAAACGCGGGGGCGACTCCGTTCTTC. The full variable domain, with the rest looked up from reference TRBV30 and TRBJ2-1, is SQTIHQWPATLVQPVGSPLSLECTVEGTSNPNLYWYRQAAGRGLQLLFYSVGIGQISSEVPQNLSASRPQDRQFILSSKKLLLSDSGFYLCAWERGNAGATPFFGPGTRLTVL.

J is TRBJ2-7 and V is TRBV15; D remains ambiguous. Trimming removed 3 bases at V and 6 bases at J, with 12 bases between. The CDR3 sequence is 13 residues long. The germline V gene encodes CDR1 LNHNV and CDR2 YYDKDF (reference sequence). In nucleotides, the CDR3 is TGTGCCACCAGCAGGGTTACGGTGGGCGAGCAGTACTTC. This encodes CATSRVTVGEQYF. The full variable domain, rest sourced from reference TRBV15 and TRBJ2-7, is DAMVIQNPRYQVTQFGKPVTLSCSQTLNHNVMYWYQQKSSQAPKLLFHYYDKDFNNEADTPDNFQSRRPNTSFCFLDIRSPGLGDTAMYLCATSRVTVGEQYFGPGTRLTVT.

This chain uses TRBV30 with TRBJ1-5, with D perhaps matching TRBD1 (6 bases). CDR3 length: 16 residues. Germline V gene lookup returns CDR1 GTSNPN and CDR2 SVGIG (reference sequence). V shed 2 bases and J shed 0 bases, with 14 bases lying between them. CDR3 sequence reads: CAWSPTTGPSNQPQHF. Here the CDR3 DNA reads TGTGCCTGGAGTCCAACGACAGGCCCTAGCAATCAGCCCCAGCATTTT.

The chain employs TRBV5-1 and TRBJ2-7; a possible D gene is TRBD2 (5 bases). The V gene's germline CDR1 is SGHRS and CDR2 YFSETQ. V was trimmed by 9 bases and J by 1 base, leaving 14 bases between them. This CDR3 is 13 amino acids long. CDR3 sequence: CATREGTSYEQYF. The DNA of the CDR3 is TGCGCCACCCGCGAGGGAACTTCCTACGAGCAGTACTTC.

The gene calls are TRBV7-9 and TRBJ2-7; D is unresolved. Germline V lookup: CDR1 SEHNR, CDR2 FQNEAQ (reference sequence). CDR3 size: 12 residues. V was trimmed by 5 bases and J by 6 bases, leaving 11 bases between them. In DNA form, the CDR3 reads TGTGCCAGCAGCCCCTCTCCCGGCGAGCAGTACTTC. Protein: CASSPSPGEQYF.